Below, 9 T cell receptor beta chains from the same sample are listed, as sequenced in a study of PD-1 blockade in classical Hodgkin lymphoma. Data came from immunoSEQ multiplex PCR; TCRdb stores just in-frame clones and leaves some out. The sample has approximately 100,000 clones, around 89% seen once. There was relapse after autologous stem cell transplantation in every patient, and there was variation in brentuximab vedotin exposure. The source material was peripheral blood mononuclear cells (PBMCs), sampled before the second cycle of nivolumab. These TCRs come from a human donor with classical Hodgkin lymphoma.

The rearrangement links TRBV5-1 to TRBJ2-5; D uncertain. Trimming took off 2 bases at V and 5 bases at J, with 25 bases between the two ends. CDR1 and CDR2 from the germline V gene are SGHRS and YFSETQ. The CDR3 extends over 18 amino acids. CDR3 residues: CASSFFPSLPLVGETQYF. CDR3 nucleotide sequence: TGCGCCAGCAGCTTTTTCCCGTCCCTACCCCTAGTCGGCGAGACCCAGTACTTC.

This rearrangement joins TRBV19 to TRBJ1-5, with D hard to call. The CDR3 sequence is 15 residues long. Germline V CDR1 and CDR2: LNHDA, SQIVND (reference sequence). V was trimmed by 3 bases and J by 2 bases, leaving 11 bases between them. In nucleotides, the CDR3 is TGTGCCAGTAGTATCTTGAGCAGTGGCAATCAGCCCCAGCATTTT. Translating it yields CASSILSSGNQPQHF. Together with reference TRBV19 and TRBJ1-5, the CDR3 gives the full variable domain: DGGITQSPKYLFRKEGQNVTLSCEQNLNHDAMYWYRQDPGQGLRLIYYSQIVNDFQKGDIAEGYSVSREKKESFPLTVTSAQKNPTAFYLCASSILSSGNQPQHFGDGTRLSIL.

This clone appeared a single time. This chain connects TRBV4-2 to TRBJ1-2; no clear D. Trimming shortened V by 3 bases and J by 0 bases, and 8 bases separated the two germline ends. The germline V gene encodes CDR1 LGHNA and CDR2 YNFKEQ. The CDR3 spans 14 residues. CDR3 sequence (DNA): TGTGCCAGCAGCCAGAGCGCTACTAACTATGGCTACACCTTC. This translates into CASSQSATNYGYTF.

V and J are TRBV29-1 and TRBJ1-1; no clear D. Trimming shortened V by 2 bases and J by 5 bases, and 6 bases separated the two germline ends. The germline CDR1 and CDR2 sequences are SQVTM and ANQGSEA. The CDR3 contains 11 residues. The CDR3 loop is CSVETGTEAFF. CDR3 nucleotides: TGCAGCGTTGAAACGGGGACTGAAGCTTTCTTT.

This rearrangement joins TRBV19 to TRBJ2-1; 7 nucleotides match TRBD1. CDR1 LNHDA and CDR2 SQIVND come from the germline V gene (reference sequence). Trimming removed 4 bases from V and 1 base from J; junction bases left unmatched: 4. This CDR3 has 15 amino acids. Here the CDR3 DNA reads TGTGCCAGTAGTACCACAGGGGATTCCTACAATGAGCAGTTCTTC. This gives the protein CASSTTGDSYNEQFF.

The V gene is TRBV10-3, the J gene TRBJ1-2; D unresolved. The V end lost 3 bases, the J end lost 7 bases, and 9 bases lay between the germline ends. The CDR3 sequence is 12 residues long. The germline gives CDR1 ENHRY, CDR2 SYGVKD. The CDR3: CAISEERVGYTF. CDR3 nucleotide sequence: TGTGCCATCAGTGAAGAAAGGGTTGGCTACACCTTC.

V and J are TRBV19 and TRBJ1-6; the match to TRBD1 covers 8 bases. In germline, CDR1 is LNHDA, CDR2 SQIVND (reference sequence). The CDR3 totals 14 residues. Germline trimming cut 4 bases from V and 8 bases from J; bases unmatched to any gene: 4. CDR3 region: CASSTSGGHSPLHF. CDR3 nucleotides: TGTGCCAGTAGTACCTCAGGGGGCCATTCACCCCTCCACTTT.

J is TRBJ2-7 and V is TRBV7-8; D may be TRBD1 (6 bases). Trimming removed 5 bases from V and 4 bases from J, with 18 bases in between. Germline V gene sequence: CDR1 SGHVS, CDR2 FQNEAQ. This CDR3 is built from 15 residues. CDR3 DNA sequence: TGTGCCAGCAGCCCCCACAGGGTAAGAGGGTACGAGCAGTACTTC. Translating gives CASSPHRVRGYEQYF.

The genes are TRBV28 and TRBJ2-7; a possible D gene is TRBD2 (6 bases). This CDR3 region has 16 residues. Germline V gives CDR1 MDHEN, CDR2 SYDVKM. V was cut by 2 bases and J by 3 bases, with 17 bases left in between. The CDR3 reads CASSLVVWRGSYEQYF. In nucleotides, the CDR3 is TGTGCCAGCAGTTTAGTCGTATGGCGGGGTAGCTACGAGCAGTACTTC.